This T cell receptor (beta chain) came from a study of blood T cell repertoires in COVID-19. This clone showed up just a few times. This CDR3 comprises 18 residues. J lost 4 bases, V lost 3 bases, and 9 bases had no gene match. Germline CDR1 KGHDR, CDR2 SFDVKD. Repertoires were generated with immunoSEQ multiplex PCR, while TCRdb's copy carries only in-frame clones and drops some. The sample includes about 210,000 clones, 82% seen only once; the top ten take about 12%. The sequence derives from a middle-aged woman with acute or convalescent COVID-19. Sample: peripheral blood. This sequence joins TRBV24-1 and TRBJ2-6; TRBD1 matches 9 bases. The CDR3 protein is CATSDPGTGLVGANVLTF. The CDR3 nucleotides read TGTGCCACCAGTGATCCCGGGACAGGGCTGGTCGGGGCCAACGTCCTGACTTTC.